The clone carrying this T cell receptor (beta chain) was detected once. The source of the sample is a study of cytomegalovirus exposure and HLA in healthy donors. Study background: One earlier analysis, a look at around 170 million T cells, found some 100 million unique TCR beta sequences.

Primers for the PCR totalled 60 Vbeta and 13 Jbeta. Profiling relied on immunoSEQ multiplex PCR, and the TCRdb table lists in-frame clones only, not all of them. Of 150,000 to 200,000 clones in the sample, 70% to 80% are singletons; the top ten hold under 2%. Specimen: PBMCs. This clonotype was sampled from a man aged 25-40 years in good health and CMV-seronegative.

The DNA of the CDR3 is TGTGCCAGCAGCAATAACGGGGAGTTGGATGGCTACACCTTC. Translating it yields CASSNNGELDGYTF. The chain joins TRBV7-6 to TRBJ1-2; no definite D call. The germline V and J ends were trimmed by 5 bases and 6 bases, with 16 bases remaining between them. The CDR3 covers 14 residues. From germline, CDR1 is SGHVS and CDR2 FNYEAQ. The whole variable domain, remainder taken from reference TRBV7-6 and TRBJ1-2, is GAGVSQSPRYKVTKRGQDVALRCDPISGHVSLYWYRQALGQGPEFLTYFNYEAQQDKSGLPNDRFSAERPEGSISTLTIQRTEQRDSAMYRCASSNNGELDGYTFGSGTRLTVV.